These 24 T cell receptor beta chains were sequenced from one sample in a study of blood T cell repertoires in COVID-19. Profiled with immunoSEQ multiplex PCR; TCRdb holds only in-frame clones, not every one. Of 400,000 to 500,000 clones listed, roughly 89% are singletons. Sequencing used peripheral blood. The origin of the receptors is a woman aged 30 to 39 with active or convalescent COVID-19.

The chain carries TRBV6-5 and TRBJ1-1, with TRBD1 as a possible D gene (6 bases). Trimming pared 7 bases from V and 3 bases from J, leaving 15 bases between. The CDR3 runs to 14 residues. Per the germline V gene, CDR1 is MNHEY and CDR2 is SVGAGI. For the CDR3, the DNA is TGTGCCAGCACCTTAGGACAGAGCTACACTGAAGCTTTCTTT. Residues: CASTLGQSYTEAFF.

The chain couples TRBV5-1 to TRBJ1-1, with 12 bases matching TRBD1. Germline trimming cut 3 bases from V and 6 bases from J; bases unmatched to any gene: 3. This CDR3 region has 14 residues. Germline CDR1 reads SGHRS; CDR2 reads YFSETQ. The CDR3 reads CASSSGTGGPEAFF. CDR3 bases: TGCGCCAGCAGCTCCGGGACAGGGGGCCCTGAAGCTTTCTTT.

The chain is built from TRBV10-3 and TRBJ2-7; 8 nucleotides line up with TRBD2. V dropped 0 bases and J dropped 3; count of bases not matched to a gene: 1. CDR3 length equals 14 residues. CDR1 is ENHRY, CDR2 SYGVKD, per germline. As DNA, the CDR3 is TGTGCCATCAGTGAGTCTAGCGGGAACTACGAGCAGTACTTC. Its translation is CAISESSGNYEQYF.

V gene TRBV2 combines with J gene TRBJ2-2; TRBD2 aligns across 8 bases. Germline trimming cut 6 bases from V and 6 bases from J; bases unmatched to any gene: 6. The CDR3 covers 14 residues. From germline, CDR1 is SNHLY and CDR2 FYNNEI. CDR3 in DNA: TGTGCCAGCAGACCGGGACTAGGACCCGGGGAGCTGTTTTTT. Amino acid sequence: CASRPGLGPGELFF.

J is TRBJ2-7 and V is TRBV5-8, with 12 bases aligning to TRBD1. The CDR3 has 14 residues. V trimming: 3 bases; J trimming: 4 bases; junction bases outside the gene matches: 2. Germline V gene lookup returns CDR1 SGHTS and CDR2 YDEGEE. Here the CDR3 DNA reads TGTGCCAGCAGCTGGGACAGGGGGCAGTACGAGCAGTACTTC. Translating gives CASSWDRGQYEQYF. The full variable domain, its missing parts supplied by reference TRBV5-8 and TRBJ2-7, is EAGVTQSPTHLIKTRGQQATLRCSPISGHTSVYWYQQALGLGLQFLLWYDEGEERNRGNFPPRFSGRQFPNYSSELNVNALELEDSALYLCASSWDRGQYEQYFGPGTRLTVT.

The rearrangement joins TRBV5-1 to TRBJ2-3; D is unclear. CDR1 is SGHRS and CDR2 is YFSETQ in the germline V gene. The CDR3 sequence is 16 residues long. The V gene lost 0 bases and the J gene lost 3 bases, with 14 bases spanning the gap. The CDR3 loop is CASSLVGVFATDTQYF. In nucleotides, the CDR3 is TGCGCCAGCAGCTTGGTCGGAGTCTTTGCGACAGATACGCAGTATTTT.

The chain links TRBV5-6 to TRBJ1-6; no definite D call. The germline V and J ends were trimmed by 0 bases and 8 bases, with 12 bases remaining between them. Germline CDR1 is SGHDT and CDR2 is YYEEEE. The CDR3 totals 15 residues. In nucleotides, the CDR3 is TGTGCCAGCAGCTTGGTCCGGGGTCCCGATTCACCCCTCCACTTT. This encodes CASSLVRGPDSPLHF.

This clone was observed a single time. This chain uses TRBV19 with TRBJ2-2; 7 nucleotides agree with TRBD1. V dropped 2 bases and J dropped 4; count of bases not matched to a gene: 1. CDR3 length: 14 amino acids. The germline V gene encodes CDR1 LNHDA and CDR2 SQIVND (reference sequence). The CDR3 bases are TGTGCCAGTAGTATAACAGGGGCCACCGGGGAGCTGTTTTTT. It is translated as CASSITGATGELFF.

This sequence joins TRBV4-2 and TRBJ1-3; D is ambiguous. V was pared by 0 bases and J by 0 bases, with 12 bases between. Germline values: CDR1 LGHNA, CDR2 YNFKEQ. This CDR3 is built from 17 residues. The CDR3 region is CASSQEPRGSSGNTIYF. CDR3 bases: TGTGCCAGCAGCCAAGAGCCCCGTGGCAGCTCTGGAAACACCATATATTTT.

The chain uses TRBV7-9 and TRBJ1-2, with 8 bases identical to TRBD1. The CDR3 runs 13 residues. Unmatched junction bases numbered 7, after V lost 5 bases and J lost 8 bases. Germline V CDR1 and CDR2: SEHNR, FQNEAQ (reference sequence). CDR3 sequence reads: CASSVGQGGGYTF. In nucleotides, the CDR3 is TGTGCCAGCAGCGTTGGACAGGGCGGGGGCTACACCTTC.

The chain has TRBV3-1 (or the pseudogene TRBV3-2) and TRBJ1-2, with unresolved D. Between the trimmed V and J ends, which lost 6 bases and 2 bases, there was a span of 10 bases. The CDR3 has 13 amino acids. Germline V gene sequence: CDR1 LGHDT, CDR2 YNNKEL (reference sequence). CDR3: CASSRTENYGYTF. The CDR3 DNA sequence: TGTGCCAGCAGTCGTACAGAGAACTATGGCTACACCTTC.

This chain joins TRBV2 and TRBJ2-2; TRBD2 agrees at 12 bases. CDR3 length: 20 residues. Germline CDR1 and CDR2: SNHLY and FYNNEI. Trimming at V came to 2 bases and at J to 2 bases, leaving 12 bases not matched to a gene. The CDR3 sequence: CASSESRSPSGGANTGELFF. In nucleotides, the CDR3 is TGTGCCAGCAGTGAATCGCGATCACCTAGCGGGGGGGCCAACACCGGGGAGCTGTTTTTT.

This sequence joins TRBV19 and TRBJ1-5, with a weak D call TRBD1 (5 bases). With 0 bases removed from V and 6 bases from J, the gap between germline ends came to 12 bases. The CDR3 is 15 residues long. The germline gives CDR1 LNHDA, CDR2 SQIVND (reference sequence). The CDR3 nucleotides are TGTGCCAGTAGTATAGATTCAGGGAGGATTCAGCCCCAGCATTTT. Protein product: CASSIDSGRIQPQHF.

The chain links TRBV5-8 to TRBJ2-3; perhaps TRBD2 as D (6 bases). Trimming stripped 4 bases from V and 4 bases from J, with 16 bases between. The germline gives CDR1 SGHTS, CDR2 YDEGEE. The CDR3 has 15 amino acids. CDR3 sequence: CASSLRLGMADTQYF. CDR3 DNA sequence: TGTGCCAGCAGCCTCCGACTAGGGATGGCAGATACGCAGTATTTT.

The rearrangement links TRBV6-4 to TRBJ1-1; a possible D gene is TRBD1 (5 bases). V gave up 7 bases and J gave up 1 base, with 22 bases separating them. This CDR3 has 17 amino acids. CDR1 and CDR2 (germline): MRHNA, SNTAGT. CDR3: CASTDGARRDRNTEAFF. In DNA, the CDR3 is TGTGCCAGCACGGATGGGGCACGCAGGGATCGGAACACTGAAGCTTTCTTT.

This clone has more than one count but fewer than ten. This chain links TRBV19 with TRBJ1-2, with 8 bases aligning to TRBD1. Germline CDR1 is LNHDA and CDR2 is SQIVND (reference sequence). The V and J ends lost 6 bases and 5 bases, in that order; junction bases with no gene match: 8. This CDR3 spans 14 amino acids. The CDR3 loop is CASRPRQGQYGYTF. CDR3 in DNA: TGTGCCAGTAGACCGAGACAGGGGCAGTATGGCTACACCTTC.

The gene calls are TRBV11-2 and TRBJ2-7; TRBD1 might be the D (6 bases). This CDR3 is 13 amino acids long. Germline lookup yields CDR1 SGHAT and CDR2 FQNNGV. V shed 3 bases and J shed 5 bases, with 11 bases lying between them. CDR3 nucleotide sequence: TGTGCCAGCAGCTTTTCAACAGGGAACGAGCAGTACTTC. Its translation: CASSFSTGNEQYF.

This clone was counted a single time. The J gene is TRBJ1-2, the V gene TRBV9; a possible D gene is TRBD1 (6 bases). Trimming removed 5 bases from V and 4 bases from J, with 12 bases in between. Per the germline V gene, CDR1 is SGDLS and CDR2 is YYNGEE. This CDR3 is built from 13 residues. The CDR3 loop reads CASRKGGIYGYTF. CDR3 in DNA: TGTGCCAGCAGGAAGGGGGGGATCTATGGCTACACCTTC. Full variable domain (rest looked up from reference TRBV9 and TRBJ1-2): DSGVTQTPKHLITATGQRVTLRCSPRSGDLSVYWYQQSLDQGLQFLIQYYNGEERAKGNILERFSAQQFPDLHSELNLSSLELGDSALYFCASRKGGIYGYTFGSGTRLTVV.

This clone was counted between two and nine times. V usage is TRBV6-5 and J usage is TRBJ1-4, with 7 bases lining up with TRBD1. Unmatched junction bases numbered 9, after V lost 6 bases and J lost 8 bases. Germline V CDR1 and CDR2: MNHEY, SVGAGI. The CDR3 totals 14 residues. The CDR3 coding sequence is TGTGCCAGCAGCCCAACAGGGGTTTTGGAAAAACTGTTTTTT. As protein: CASSPTGVLEKLFF.

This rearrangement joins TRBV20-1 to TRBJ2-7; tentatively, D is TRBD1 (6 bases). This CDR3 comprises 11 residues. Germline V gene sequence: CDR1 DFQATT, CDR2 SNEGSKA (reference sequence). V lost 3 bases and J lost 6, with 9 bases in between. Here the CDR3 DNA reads TGCAGTGCTAGTCAACAGGGCGAGCAGTACTTC. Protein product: CSASQQGEQYF.

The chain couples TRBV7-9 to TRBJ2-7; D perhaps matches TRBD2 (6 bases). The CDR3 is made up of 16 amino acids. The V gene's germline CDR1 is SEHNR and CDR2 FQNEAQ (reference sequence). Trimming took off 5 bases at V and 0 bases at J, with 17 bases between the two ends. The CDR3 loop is CASSACGTESSYEQYF. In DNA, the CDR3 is TGTGCCAGCAGCGCTTGCGGGACGGAGAGCTCCTACGAGCAGTACTTC.

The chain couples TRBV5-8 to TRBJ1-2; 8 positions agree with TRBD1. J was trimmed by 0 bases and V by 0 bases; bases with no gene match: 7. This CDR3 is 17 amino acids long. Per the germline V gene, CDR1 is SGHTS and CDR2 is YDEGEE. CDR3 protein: CASSLVDRAIPNYGYTF. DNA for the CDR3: TGTGCCAGCAGCTTGGTGGACAGGGCGATCCCTAACTATGGCTACACCTTC.

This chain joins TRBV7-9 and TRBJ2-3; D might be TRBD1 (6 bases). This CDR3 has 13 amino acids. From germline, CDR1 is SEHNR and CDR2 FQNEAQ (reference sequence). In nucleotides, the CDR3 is TGTGCGGGCCGGACAGACAACACAGATACGCAGTATTTT. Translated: CAGRTDNTDTQYF. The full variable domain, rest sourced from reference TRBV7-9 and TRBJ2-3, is DTGVSQNPRHKITKRGQNVTFRCDPISEHNRLYWYRQTLGQGPEFLTYFQNEAQLEKSRLLSDRFSAERPKGSFSTLEIQRTEQGDSAMYLCAGRTDNTDTQYFGPGTRLTVL.

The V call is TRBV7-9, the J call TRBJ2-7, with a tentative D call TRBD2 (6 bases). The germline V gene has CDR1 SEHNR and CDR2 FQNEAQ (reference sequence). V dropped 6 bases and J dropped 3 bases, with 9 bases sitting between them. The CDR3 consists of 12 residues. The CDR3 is CASRDYDYEQYF. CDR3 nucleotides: TGTGCCAGCAGGGACTATGACTACGAGCAGTACTTC. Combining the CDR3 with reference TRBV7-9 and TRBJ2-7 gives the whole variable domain DTGVSQNPRHKITKRGQNVTFRCDPISEHNRLYWYRQTLGQGPEFLTYFQNEAQLEKSRLLSDRFSAERPKGSFSTLEIQRTEQGDSAMYLCASRDYDYEQYFGPGTRLTVT.